Below, 8 T cell receptor beta chains from the same sample are listed, as sequenced in a study of OX40 agonist ivuxolimab in advanced cancers. Assay used: immunoSEQ multiplex PCR; TCRdb lists only in-frame clones, some missing. Of tens of thousands of clones listed, 80% are singletons. The sample consisted of CD4+ or CD8+ T cells sorted from blood, taken in a trial of the OX40 agonist ivuxolimab. The receptors come from an adult with an advanced solid tumor such as melanoma, head and neck, liver or kidney cancer.

This chain uses TRBV27 with TRBJ1-1; no firm D call. Germline lookup yields CDR1 MNHEY and CDR2 SMNVEV (reference sequence). The CDR3 spans 11 residues. With 4 bases removed from V and 7 bases from J, the gap between germline ends came to 7 bases. The CDR3: CASSSDREAFF. CDR3 DNA sequence: TGTGCCAGCAGTTCTGACCGTGAAGCTTTCTTT.

The chain combines TRBV7-9 with TRBJ1-2; D unresolved. Trimming pared 5 bases from V and 0 bases from J, leaving 16 bases between. Germline-derived CDR1 and CDR2 are SEHNR and FQNEAQ (reference sequence). This CDR3 has 16 amino acids. The CDR3 nucleotides read TGTGCCAGCAGCCCAGGCGGGCAGGAAGCTAACTATGGCTACACCTTC. Protein: CASSPGGQEANYGYTF.

This chain connects TRBV6-1 to TRBJ2-6; D is tentatively TRBD1 or TRBD2 (5 bases each). This CDR3 is built from 14 residues. Germline V CDR1 and CDR2: MNHNS, SASEGT. V shed 5 bases and J shed 4 bases, with 9 bases lying between them. CDR3 sequence reads: CASSLGVGANVLTF. CDR3 nucleotides: TGTGCCAGCAGTTTGGGGGTAGGGGCCAACGTCCTGACTTTC.

The chain couples TRBV5-1 to TRBJ2-4; 11 positions match TRBD2. This CDR3 has 13 residues. In germline, CDR1 is SGHRS, CDR2 YFSETQ. After removal of 6 bases from V and 5 bases from J, the junction contained 1 base not matched to a gene. The CDR3 region has the DNA TGCGCCAGCAAGACTAGCGGGGAAAACATTCAGTACTTC. Its protein is CASKTSGENIQYF.

V is TRBV6-5 and J is TRBJ1-3; D is unresolved. The CDR3 is 13 residues long. V shed 4 bases and J shed 0 bases, with 4 bases lying between them. The germline V gene encodes CDR1 MNHEY and CDR2 SVGAGI. CDR3 DNA: TGTGCCAGCAGTTTAGTCTCTGGAAACACCATATATTTT. It is translated as CASSLVSGNTIYF.

This clone was found once. This chain uses TRBV2 with TRBJ2-2; D uncertain. Per the germline V gene, CDR1 is SNHLY and CDR2 is FYNNEI. CDR3 length: 15 residues. Trimming pared 4 bases from V and 2 bases from J, leaving 11 bases between. CDR3 loop: CASSVRSGNTGELFF. CDR3 bases: TGTGCCAGCAGTGTCCGTTCGGGTAACACCGGGGAGCTGTTTTTT.

CDR3 in amino acids: CASSRPGGTTNTEAFF. The CDR3 DNA sequence: TGTGCCAGCAGCCGACCGGGGGGCACTACGAACACTGAAGCTTTCTTT. The chain has TRBV7-9 and TRBJ1-1; a possible D gene is TRBD1 (6 bases). Trimming cost V 5 bases and J 1 base, with 17 bases left between them. Germline V gene data show CDR1 as SEHNR and CDR2 as FQNEAQ (reference sequence). The CDR3 has 16 amino acids.

The chain combines TRBV25-1 with TRBJ2-5; TRBD1 matches 9 bases. Germline loops: CDR1 MGHDK, CDR2 SYGVNS. The CDR3 has 18 amino acids. The V segment lost 2 bases and the J segment 0 bases; nucleotides outside the gene matches: 10. DNA of the CDR3: TGTGCCAGCAGTGAAATGGGGACAGGGTACTTCAACCAAGAGACCCAGTACTTC. Translation: CASSEMGTGYFNQETQYF. Filled out from reference TRBV25-1 and TRBJ2-5, the complete variable domain reads EADIYQTPRYLVIGTGKKITLECSQTMGHDKMYWYQQDPGMELHLIHYSYGVNSTEKGDLSSESTVSRIRTEHFPLTLESARPSHTSQYLCASSEMGTGYFNQETQYFGPGTRLLVL.